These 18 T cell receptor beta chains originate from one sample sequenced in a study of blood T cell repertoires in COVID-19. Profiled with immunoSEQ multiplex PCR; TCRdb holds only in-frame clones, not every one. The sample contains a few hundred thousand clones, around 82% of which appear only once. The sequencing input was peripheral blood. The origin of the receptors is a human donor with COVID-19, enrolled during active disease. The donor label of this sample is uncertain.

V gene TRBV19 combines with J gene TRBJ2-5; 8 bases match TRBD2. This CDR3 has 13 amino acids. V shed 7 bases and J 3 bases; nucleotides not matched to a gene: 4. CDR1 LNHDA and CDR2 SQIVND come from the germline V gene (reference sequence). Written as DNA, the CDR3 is TGTGCCAGTAACCAAGCGGGAGAAGAGACCCAGTACTTC. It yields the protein CASNQAGEETQYF.

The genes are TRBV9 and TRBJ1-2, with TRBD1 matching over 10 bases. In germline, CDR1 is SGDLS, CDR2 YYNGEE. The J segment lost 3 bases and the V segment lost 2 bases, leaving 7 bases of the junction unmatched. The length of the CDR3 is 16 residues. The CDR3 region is CASSVYGDRGYYGYTF. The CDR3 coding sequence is TGTGCCAGCAGCGTTTATGGGGACAGGGGCTACTATGGCTACACCTTC.

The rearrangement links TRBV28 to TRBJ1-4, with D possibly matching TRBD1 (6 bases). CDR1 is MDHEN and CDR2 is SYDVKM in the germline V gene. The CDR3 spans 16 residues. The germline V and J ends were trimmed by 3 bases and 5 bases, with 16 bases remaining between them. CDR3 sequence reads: CASSLNLNRVNEKLFF. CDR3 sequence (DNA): TGTGCCAGCAGTTTGAACCTTAACAGGGTCAATGAAAAACTGTTTTTT.

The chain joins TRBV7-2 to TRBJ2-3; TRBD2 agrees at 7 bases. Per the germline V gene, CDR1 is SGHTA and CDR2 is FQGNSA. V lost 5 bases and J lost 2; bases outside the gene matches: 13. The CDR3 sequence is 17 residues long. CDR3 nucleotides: TGTGCCAGCAGCCCCCGGAAAGCGGGGATGCCCACAGATACGCAGTATTTT. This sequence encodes CASSPRKAGMPTDTQYF.

CDR3 coding DNA: TGTGCCAGCAGCCAAGCGACAGGGGAACTCGAAAAACTGTTTTTT. Its translation is CASSQATGELEKLFF. This rearrangement joins TRBV3-1 (or the pseudogene TRBV3-2) to TRBJ1-4; TRBD1 agrees at 8 bases. The CDR3 has 15 amino acids. V lost 1 base to trimming and J lost 8 bases; unmatched junction nucleotides: 6. The V gene's germline CDR1 is LGHDT and CDR2 YNNKEL (reference sequence).

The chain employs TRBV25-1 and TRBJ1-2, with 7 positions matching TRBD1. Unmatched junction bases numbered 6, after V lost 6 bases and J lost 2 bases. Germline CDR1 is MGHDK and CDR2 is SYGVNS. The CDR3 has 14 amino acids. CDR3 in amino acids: CASSRQGTNYGYTF. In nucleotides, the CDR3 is TGTGCCAGCAGCCGACAGGGAACGAACTATGGCTACACCTTC.

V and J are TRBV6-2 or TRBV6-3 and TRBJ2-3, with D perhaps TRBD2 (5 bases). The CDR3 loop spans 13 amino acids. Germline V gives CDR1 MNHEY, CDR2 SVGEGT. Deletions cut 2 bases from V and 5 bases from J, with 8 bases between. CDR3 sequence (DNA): TGTGCCAGCAGTTACCTAACTAGAGATACGCAGTATTTT. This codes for CASSYLTRDTQYF.

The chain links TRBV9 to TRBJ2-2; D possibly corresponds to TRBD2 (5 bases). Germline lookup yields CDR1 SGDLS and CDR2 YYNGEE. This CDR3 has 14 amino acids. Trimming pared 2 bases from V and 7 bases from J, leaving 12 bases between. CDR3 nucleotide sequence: TGTGCCAGCAGCGTCCTCGACCGGGGCGGGGAGCTGTTTTTT. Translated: CASSVLDRGGELFF.

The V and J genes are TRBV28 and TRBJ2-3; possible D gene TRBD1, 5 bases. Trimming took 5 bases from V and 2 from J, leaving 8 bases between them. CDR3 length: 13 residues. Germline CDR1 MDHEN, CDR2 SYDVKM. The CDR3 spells CASSDSPTDTQYF. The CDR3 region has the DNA TGTGCCAGCAGTGACAGTCCCACAGATACGCAGTATTTT.

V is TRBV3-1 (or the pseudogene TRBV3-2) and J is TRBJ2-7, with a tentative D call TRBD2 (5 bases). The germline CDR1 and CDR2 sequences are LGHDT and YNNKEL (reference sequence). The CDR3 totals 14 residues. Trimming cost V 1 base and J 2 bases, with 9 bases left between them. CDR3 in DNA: TGTGCCAGCAGCCAAGCTCCGGGGACCTACGAGCAGTACTTC. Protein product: CASSQAPGTYEQYF.

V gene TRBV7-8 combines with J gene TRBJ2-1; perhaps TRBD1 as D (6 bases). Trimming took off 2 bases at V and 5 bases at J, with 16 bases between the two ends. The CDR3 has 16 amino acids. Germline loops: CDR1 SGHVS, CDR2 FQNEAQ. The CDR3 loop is CASSLTRQGWDNEQFF. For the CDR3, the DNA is TGTGCCAGCAGCTTAACTCGGCAGGGGTGGGACAATGAGCAGTTCTTC. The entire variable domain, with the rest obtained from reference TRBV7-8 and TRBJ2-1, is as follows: GAGVSQSPRYKVAKRGQDVALRCDPISGHVSLFWYQQALGQGPEFLTYFQNEAQLDKSGLPSDRFFAERPEGSVSTLKIQRTQQEDSAVYLCASSLTRQGWDNEQFFGPGTRLTVL.

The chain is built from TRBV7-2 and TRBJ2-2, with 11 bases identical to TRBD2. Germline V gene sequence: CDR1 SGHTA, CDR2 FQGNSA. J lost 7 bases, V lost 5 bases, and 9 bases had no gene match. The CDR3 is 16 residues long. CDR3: CASSLLAGVEGGELFF. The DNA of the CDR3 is TGTGCCAGCAGCCTACTAGCGGGAGTGGAAGGCGGGGAGCTGTTTTTT.

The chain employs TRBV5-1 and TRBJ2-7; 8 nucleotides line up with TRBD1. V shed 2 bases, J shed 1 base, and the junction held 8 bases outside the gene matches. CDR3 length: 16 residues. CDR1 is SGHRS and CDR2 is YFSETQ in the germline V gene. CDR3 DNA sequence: TGCGCCAGCAGCTTCGGGACAGGTAGTCGTTCCTACGAGCAGTACTTC. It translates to CASSFGTGSRSYEQYF.

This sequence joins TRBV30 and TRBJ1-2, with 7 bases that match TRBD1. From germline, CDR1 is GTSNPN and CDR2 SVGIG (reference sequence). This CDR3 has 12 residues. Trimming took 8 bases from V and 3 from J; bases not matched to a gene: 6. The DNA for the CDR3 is TGTGCCACAGGGGTGGGTGACTATGGCTACACCTTC. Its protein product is CATGVGDYGYTF. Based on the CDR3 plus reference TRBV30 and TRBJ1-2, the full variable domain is SQTIHQWPATLVQPVGSPLSLECTVEGTSNPNLYWYRQAAGRGLQLLFYSVGIGQISSEVPQNLSASRPQDRQFILSSKKLLLSDSGFYLCATGVGDYGYTFGSGTRLTVV.

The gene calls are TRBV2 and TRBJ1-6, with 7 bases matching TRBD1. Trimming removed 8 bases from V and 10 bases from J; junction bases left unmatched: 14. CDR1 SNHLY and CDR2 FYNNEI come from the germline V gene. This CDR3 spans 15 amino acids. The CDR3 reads CASFRGEGSGSPLHF. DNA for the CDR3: TGTGCCAGCTTCAGGGGGGAAGGTTCAGGGTCACCCCTCCACTTT.

The CDR3 region is CASSSPGGRSGHTEAFF. The CDR3 coding sequence is TGTGCCAGCAGTTCCCCCGGGGGACGGTCGGGTCACACTGAAGCTTTCTTT. V gene TRBV28 combines with J gene TRBJ1-1; a weak D match, TRBD1 (5 bases). The CDR3 runs 17 residues. Between the trimmed V and J ends, which lost 4 bases and 3 bases, there was a span of 21 bases. CDR1 is MDHEN and CDR2 is SYDVKM in the germline V gene.

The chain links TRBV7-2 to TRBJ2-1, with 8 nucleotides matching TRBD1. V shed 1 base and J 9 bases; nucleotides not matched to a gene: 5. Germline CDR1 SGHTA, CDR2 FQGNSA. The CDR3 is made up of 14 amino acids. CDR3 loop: CASSLGWTGIEQFF. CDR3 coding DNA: TGTGCCAGCAGCTTAGGTTGGACAGGGATTGAGCAGTTCTTC.

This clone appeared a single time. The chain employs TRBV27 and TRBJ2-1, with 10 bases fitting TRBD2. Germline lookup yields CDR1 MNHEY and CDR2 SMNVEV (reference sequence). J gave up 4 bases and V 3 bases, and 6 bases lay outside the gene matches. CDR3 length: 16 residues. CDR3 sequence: CASSLGPSGSYNEQFF. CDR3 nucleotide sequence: TGTGCCAGCAGTTTGGGGCCTAGCGGGAGTTACAATGAGCAGTTCTTC.